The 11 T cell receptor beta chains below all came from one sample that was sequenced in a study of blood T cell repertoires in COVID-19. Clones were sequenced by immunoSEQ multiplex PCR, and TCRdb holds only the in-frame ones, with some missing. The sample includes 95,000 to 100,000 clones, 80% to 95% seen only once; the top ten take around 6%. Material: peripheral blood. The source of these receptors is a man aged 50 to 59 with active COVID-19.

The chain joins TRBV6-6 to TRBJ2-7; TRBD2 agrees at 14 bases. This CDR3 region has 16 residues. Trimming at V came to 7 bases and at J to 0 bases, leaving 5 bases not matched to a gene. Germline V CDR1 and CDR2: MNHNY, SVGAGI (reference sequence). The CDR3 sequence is CASTYGTSGSSYEQYF. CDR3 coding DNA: TGTGCCAGCACCTACGGGACTAGCGGGAGCTCCTACGAGCAGTACTTC.

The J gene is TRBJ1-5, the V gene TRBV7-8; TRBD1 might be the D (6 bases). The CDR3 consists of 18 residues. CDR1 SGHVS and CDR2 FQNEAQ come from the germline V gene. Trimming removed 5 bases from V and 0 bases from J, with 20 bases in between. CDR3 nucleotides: TGTGCCAGCAGCCCCCTGGGGAGGGACACCGTTAGCAATCAGCCCCAGCATTTT. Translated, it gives CASSPLGRDTVSNQPQHF.

The CDR3, as DNA: TGTGCCAGCAGTCGGACAGGGAACTATGGCTACACCTTC. Protein sequence: CASSRTGNYGYTF. The genes are TRBV27 and TRBJ1-2; 8 bases are shared with TRBD1. Germline V lookup: CDR1 MNHEY, CDR2 SMNVEV (reference sequence). Germline trimming cut 5 bases from V and 2 bases from J; bases unmatched to any gene: 1. The CDR3 runs to 13 residues.

The CDR3 bases are TGTGCCAGCAAACAAACCGGGACTTCAAATGAGCAGTTCTTC. Translation: CASKQTGTSNEQFF. V usage is TRBV2 and J usage is TRBJ2-1; possibly TRBD2 for D (6 bases). Germline V gene data show CDR1 as SNHLY and CDR2 as FYNNEI. V gave up 7 bases and J gave up 7 bases, with 17 bases separating them. This CDR3 contains 14 residues.

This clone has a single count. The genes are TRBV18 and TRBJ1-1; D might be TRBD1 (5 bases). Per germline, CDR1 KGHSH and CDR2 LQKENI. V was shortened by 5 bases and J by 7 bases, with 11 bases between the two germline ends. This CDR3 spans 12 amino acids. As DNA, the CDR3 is TGTGCCAGCTCAGGCGACAGATATGAAGCTTTCTTT. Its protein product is CASSGDRYEAFF. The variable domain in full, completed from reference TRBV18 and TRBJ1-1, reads NAGVMQNPRHLVRRRGQEARLRCSPMKGHSHVYWYRQLPEEGLKFMVYLQKENIIDESGMPKERFSAEFPKEGPSILRIQQVVRGDSAAYFCASSGDRYEAFFGQGTRLTVV.

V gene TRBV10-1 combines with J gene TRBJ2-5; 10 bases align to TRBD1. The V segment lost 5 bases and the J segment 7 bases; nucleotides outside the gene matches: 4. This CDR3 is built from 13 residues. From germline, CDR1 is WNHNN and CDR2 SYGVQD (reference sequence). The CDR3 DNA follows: TGCGCCAGCAGTCCAAGGACAGGGGGGACCCAGTACTTC. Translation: CASSPRTGGTQYF.

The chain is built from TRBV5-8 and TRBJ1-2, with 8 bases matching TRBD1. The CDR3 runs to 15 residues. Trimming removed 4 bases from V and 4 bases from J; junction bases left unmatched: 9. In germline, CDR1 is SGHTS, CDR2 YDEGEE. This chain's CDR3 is CASSPPTGVVYGYTF. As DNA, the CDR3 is TGTGCCAGCAGCCCGCCGACAGGGGTTGTCTATGGCTACACCTTC.

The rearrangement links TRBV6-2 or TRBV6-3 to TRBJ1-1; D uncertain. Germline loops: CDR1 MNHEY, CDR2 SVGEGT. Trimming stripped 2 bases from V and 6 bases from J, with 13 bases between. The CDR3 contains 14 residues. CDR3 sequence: CASSYVGGSAEAFF. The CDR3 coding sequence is TGTGCCAGCAGTTACGTCGGAGGATCCGCTGAAGCTTTCTTT.

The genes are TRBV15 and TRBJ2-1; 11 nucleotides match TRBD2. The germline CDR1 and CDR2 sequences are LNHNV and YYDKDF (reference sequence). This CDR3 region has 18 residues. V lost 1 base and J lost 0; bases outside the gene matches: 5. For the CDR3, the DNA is TGTGCCACCAGCAGAGGACTAGCGGGGACGAGCTCCTACAATGAGCAGTTCTTC. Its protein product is CATSRGLAGTSSYNEQFF.

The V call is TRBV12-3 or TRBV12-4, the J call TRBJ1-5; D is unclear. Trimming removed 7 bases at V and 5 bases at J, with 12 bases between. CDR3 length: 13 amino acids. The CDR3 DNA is TGTGCCAGCACTGGAGACCATCATCAGCCCCAGCATTTT. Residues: CASTGDHHQPQHF.

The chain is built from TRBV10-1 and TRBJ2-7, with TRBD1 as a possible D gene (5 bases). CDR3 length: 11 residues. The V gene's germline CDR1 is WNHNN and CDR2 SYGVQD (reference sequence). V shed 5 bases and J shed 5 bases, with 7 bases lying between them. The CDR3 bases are TGCGCCAGCAGTAGGGGCCACGAGCAGTACTTC. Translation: CASSRGHEQYF.